These T cell receptor beta chains were read from a single sample in a study of identical twins. TCRdb redid the calling of the 5' RACE reads with MiXCR, one entry per CDR3 protein. The table lists about 530,000 distinct CDR3 sequences, around 15% of them singletons. In addition, the sample was reused for a study of yellow fever vaccine responses in identical twins.

The material sequenced was CD4+ T cells sorted from blood. These receptors all come from a woman between 18 and 30 years old in good health. CDR3s include the opening cysteine and the closing phenylalanine or tryptophan. Each record gives: clone size, V gene, J gene, CDR3 protein. Some rows mark clone size as missing; the rest say once, few, many or name a class of expanded clone.

>.|TRBV29-1|TRBJ2-3
CSVEGAGGSDTQYF
>few|TRBV2|TRBJ2-3
CASSGRDGTDTQYF
>.|TRBV5-1|TRBJ2-7
CASSAGLASSYEQYF
>few|TRBV27|TRBJ2-3
CASRRGGRWPVTDTQYF
>.|TRBV5-1|TRBJ2-7
CASSSGSSGDNSEYF
>many|TRBV12-3/TRBV12-4|TRBJ1-1
CASSSTSMNTEAFF
>.|TRBV20-1|TRBJ2-5
CSATETGSGIGQETQYF
>.|TRBV6-1|TRBJ2-5
CASSVRGTEETQYF
>.|TRBV12-3/TRBV12-4|TRBJ2-7
CASSFTTGGEQYF
>.|TRBV5-1|TRBJ2-1
CASSIGQGGSYNEQFF
>.|TRBV7-2|TRBJ2-1
CASSLGPSRNEQFF
>.|TRBV11-2|TRBJ2-1
CASSLLSSGASYNEQFF
>.|TRBV7-8|TRBJ2-1
CASSSGLVQTEQFF
>many|TRBV29-1|TRBJ1-4
CSVEGQGQVNEKLFF
>.|TRBV3-1|TRBJ2-3
CASSQGLAGVDTQYF
>few|TRBV12-3/TRBV12-4|TRBJ1-2
CASSLMGVANHGYTF
>.|TRBV24-1|TRBJ2-5
CATSDFGLAGKETQYF
>many|TRBV7-9|TRBJ1-1
CASSLDPRGAEAFF
>few|TRBV19|TRBJ2-1
CASSPKSSPSYNEQFF
>.|TRBV11-2|TRBJ1-5
CASSFTGIGQPQHF
>few|TRBV6-1|TRBJ1-1
CASSRPTDPEAFF
>.|TRBV20-1|TRBJ1-2
CSAERESTGYGYTF
>few|TRBV5-1|TRBJ2-2
CASSSRGATNTGELFF
>few|TRBV7-3|TRBJ2-3
CASSLIGGSSTDTQYF
>few|TRBV7-3|TRBJ1-1
CASSLLRGATEAFF
>few|TRBV20-1|TRBJ2-6
CSAIGSGANVLTF
>few|TRBV4-2|TRBJ2-1
CASSPGLQNNEQFF
>medium-sized|TRBV24-1|TRBJ1-5
CATGPAGTGTSNQPQHF
>.|TRBV12-3/TRBV12-4|TRBJ2-2
CAFCLTSGHAANTGELFF
>many|TRBV28|TRBJ1-6
CASSLLASSYNSPLHF
>few|TRBV12-3/TRBV12-4|TRBJ1-1
CASRDSINTEAFF
>few|TRBV5-1|TRBJ2-7
CASSKDSGGEQYF
>many|TRBV12-3/TRBV12-4|TRBJ2-3
CASSPDPDTQYF
>.|TRBV4-1|TRBJ2-5
CASSQGDMGRGLETQYF
>.|TRBV6-5|TRBJ1-2
CASSYSGGTYGYTF
>.|TRBV5-1|TRBJ2-5
CASSKGLAGVETQYF
>many|TRBV25-1|TRBJ2-1
CASSELAALPYGEQFF
>.|TRBV29-1|TRBJ1-1
CSVSPGGPSEAFF
>many|TRBV7-9|TRBJ1-1
CASSPQGGTEAFF
>.|TRBV12-3/TRBV12-4|TRBJ2-7
CASSLGTGDTKQYF
>few|TRBV2|TRBJ2-6
CASSVDSSWGSGANVLTF
>many|TRBV5-1|TRBJ2-2
CASSGTGETGELFF
>.|TRBV7-8|TRBJ2-2
CASSLSGRLDTGELFF
>.|TRBV7-7|TRBJ2-1
CASSLARGNNEQFF
>.|TRBV3-1|TRBJ2-5
CASSQGAEETQYF
>.|TRBV12-3/TRBV12-4|TRBJ2-3
CASSPSGAGGDSDTQYF
>.|TRBV5-1|TRBJ2-7
CASTGTDKYEQYF
>.|TRBV11-2|TRBJ2-2
CASSFIVSGELFF
>.|TRBV28|TRBJ2-1
CASRRTSGGNINEQFF
>few|TRBV18|TRBJ2-5
CASSPLKGTSGKETQYF